The 27 T cell receptor beta chains below all came from one sample that was sequenced in a study of blood T cell repertoires in COVID-19. Profiling relied on immunoSEQ multiplex PCR, and the TCRdb table lists in-frame clones only, not all of them. The top ten hold 1% to 1.5% of the sample, which has under 250,000 clones, about 91% seen once. Sequenced input: peripheral blood. These receptors all stem from a man between 25 and 39 years old with acute or convalescent COVID-19.

This chain links TRBV5-1 with TRBJ2-7; D perhaps matches TRBD1 (6 bases). The CDR3 totals 15 residues. V gave up 6 bases and J gave up 2 bases, with 18 bases separating them. In germline, CDR1 is SGHRS, CDR2 YFSETQ. CDR3 nucleotide sequence: TGCGCCAGCAAGATGGGGGCCGCTCTCGCCTACGAGCAGTACTTC. It encodes CASKMGAALAYEQYF.

A single count supports this clone. This rearrangement joins TRBV28 to TRBJ1-2; possibly TRBD1 for D (5 bases). The CDR3 spans 11 residues. Trimming stripped 0 bases from V and 14 bases from J, with 10 bases between. Germline V gives CDR1 MDHEN, CDR2 SYDVKM. The CDR3 region has the DNA TGTGCCAGCAGTTTATGGGGGGGAGAAACCTTC. This gives the protein CASSLWGGETF.

The chain uses TRBV6-6 and TRBJ1-3; D might be TRBD1 (6 bases). Per the germline V gene, CDR1 is MNHNY and CDR2 is SVGAGI (reference sequence). This CDR3 spans 15 amino acids. Trimming removed 0 bases at V and 4 bases at J, with 10 bases between. The CDR3 region has the DNA TGTGCCAGCAGTTACTCTTTGCAGGGGGGAAACACCATATATTTT. This sequence encodes CASSYSLQGGNTIYF.

Worth noting for this clone: The junction shows a germline mismatch at one end, possibly a read error. This rearrangement joins TRBV25-1 to TRBJ1-2; D perhaps matches TRBD1 (6 bases). Germline V CDR1 and CDR2: MGHDK, SYGVNS. The CDR3 extends over 12 amino acids. The CDR3 nucleotides read TGTGCCAGCAGTGATACCACTTCGGGACACATCTTC. Translation gives CASSDTTSGHIF.

The gene calls are TRBV27 and TRBJ1-6; a weak D match, TRBD1 (5 bases). The CDR3 has 14 amino acids. V was pared by 8 bases and J by 1 base, with 9 bases between. Per the germline V gene, CDR1 is MNHEY and CDR2 is SMNVEV (reference sequence). The CDR3 DNA sequence: TGTGCCAGCGGGGAGGGGTCCTATAATTCACCCCTCCACTTT. Its protein product is CASGEGSYNSPLHF.

The rearrangement joins TRBV3-1 (or the pseudogene TRBV3-2) to TRBJ2-3; 12 bases match TRBD2. The CDR3 extends over 20 amino acids. CDR1 LGHDT and CDR2 YNNKEL come from the germline V gene (reference sequence). With V trimmed by 1 base and J by 1 base, 12 bases remained unmatched. DNA for the CDR3: TGTGCCAGCAGCCAAGGGCCCTCTAGCGGGGGGGCCTATGGCACAGATACGCAGTATTTT. It translates to CASSQGPSSGGAYGTDTQYF.

This chain links TRBV5-1 with TRBJ1-1; D may be TRBD1 (5 bases). Trimming pared 3 bases from V and 1 base from J, leaving 13 bases between. Per the germline V gene, CDR1 is SGHRS and CDR2 is YFSETQ. The CDR3 loop spans 15 amino acids. Here the CDR3 DNA reads TGCGCCAGCAGCTCCGATGGACAAACGAACACTGAAGCTTTCTTT. Its protein is CASSSDGQTNTEAFF.

For this clone: This sample includes further DNA sequences coding for the same CDR3. The chain recombines TRBV12-3 or TRBV12-4 with TRBJ1-2; no clear D. The CDR3 has 12 residues. Trimming removed 5 bases at V and 4 bases at J, with 8 bases between. The chain's CDR3 is CASSPRGYGYTF. CDR3 sequence (DNA): TGTGCCAGCAGTCCTCGGGGCTATGGCTACACCTTC.

As concerns this clone: A read error may produce the germline difference seen at one junction end. The chain uses TRBV2 and TRBJ1-5; possible D gene TRBD1, 5 bases. Germline CDR1 is SNHLY and CDR2 is FYNNEI. CDR3 length equals 10 residues. The CDR3 DNA sequence: TGTGCCAGCAGTTTTGGCAGGGCTGGTTTT. Protein: CASSFGRAGF.

The chain combines TRBV10-3 with TRBJ2-2; no firm D call. Germline CDR1 ENHRY, CDR2 SYGVKD. V was clipped by 3 bases and J by 3 bases, with 8 bases between them. This CDR3 has 14 residues. The CDR3 protein is CAISDTTDTGELFF. The CDR3 DNA sequence: TGTGCCATCAGTGACACTACCGACACCGGGGAGCTGTTTTTT.

This clone was seen once. The sample has other DNA sequences that encode this CDR3 too. The J gene is TRBJ1-3, the V gene TRBV9, with a tentative D call TRBD1 (6 bases). V lost 0 bases and J lost 2, with 9 bases in between. Germline V gene data show CDR1 as SGDLS and CDR2 as YYNGEE. The CDR3 sequence is 15 residues long. CDR3 nucleotides: TGTGCCAGCAGCGTAGCTGCAGGGGCTGGAAACACCATATATTTT. As protein: CASSVAAGAGNTIYF.

The V and J genes are TRBV5-1 and TRBJ2-3, with 11 bases aligning to TRBD2. Germline V CDR1 and CDR2: SGHRS, YFSETQ. The CDR3 extends over 16 amino acids. V gave up 4 bases and J gave up 2 bases; unmatched junction bases: 6. The CDR3 is CASSRGLAEYTDTQYF. The CDR3 nucleotides are TGCGCCAGCAGCCGGGGACTAGCGGAATACACAGATACGCAGTATTTT. Full variable domain (missing parts from reference TRBV5-1 and TRBJ2-3): KAGVTQTPRYLIKTRGQQVTLSCSPISGHRSVSWYQQTPGQGLQFLFEYFSETQRNKGNFPGRFSGRQFSNSRSEMNVSTLELGDSALYLCASSRGLAEYTDTQYFGPGTRLTVL.

This sequence joins TRBV4-1 and TRBJ2-7; D is perhaps TRBD2 (6 bases). Germline V gives CDR1 MGHRA, CDR2 YSYEKL. V was pared by 0 bases and J by 0 bases, with 15 bases between. CDR3 length: 17 amino acids. The CDR3 protein is CASSQDFGGSLSYEQYF. CDR3 nucleotides: TGCGCCAGCAGCCAAGACTTCGGAGGGAGCCTCTCCTACGAGCAGTACTTC.

The chain is built from TRBV5-1 and TRBJ2-7; tentatively, D is TRBD1 (6 bases). The V end lost 6 bases, the J end lost 2 bases, and 9 bases lay between the germline ends. The CDR3 covers 12 residues. CDR1 and CDR2 (germline): SGHRS, YFSETQ. CDR3 sequence: CASTGQTYEQYF. The CDR3 nucleotides read TGCGCCAGCACCGGACAGACCTACGAGCAGTACTTC.

CDR3 coding DNA: TGTGCCAGCAGCTTCGGGGTAGAGACCCAGTACTTC. It codes for CASSFGVETQYF. The V and J genes are TRBV11-2 and TRBJ2-5; D may be TRBD2 (5 bases). Germline CDR1 reads SGHAT; CDR2 reads FQNNGV. V was clipped by 3 bases and J by 4 bases, with 6 bases between them. There are 12 residues in the CDR3.

This clone was seen just once. The chain recombines TRBV11-3 with TRBJ2-7; 7 bases align to TRBD2. Germline lookup yields CDR1 SGHNT and CDR2 YENEEA. Germline trimming cut 1 base from V and 5 bases from J; bases unmatched to any gene: 5. The CDR3 totals 14 residues. The chain's CDR3 is CASSLGGGVHEQYF. Here the CDR3 DNA reads TGTGCCAGCAGCTTAGGCGGGGGTGTCCACGAGCAGTACTTC.

The chain joins TRBV9 to TRBJ2-3, with TRBD2 as a possible D gene (5 bases). V lost 3 bases and J lost 9, with 14 bases in between. Germline V gene data show CDR1 as SGDLS and CDR2 as YYNGEE. The CDR3 covers 13 residues. The CDR3 is CASSALDSFTQYF. CDR3 nucleotide sequence: TGTGCCAGCAGCGCCTTGGACTCCTTCACGCAGTATTTT.

Remarks on this clone: This same CDR3 is encoded by further DNA sequences in the sample. This sequence joins TRBV6-5 and TRBJ2-2; D is perhaps TRBD2 (5 bases). The germline gives CDR1 MNHEY, CDR2 SVGAGI. Trimming stripped 6 bases from V and 5 bases from J, with 10 bases between. CDR3 length: 13 amino acids. Here the CDR3 reads CASRRDSTGELFF. The CDR3 nucleotides are TGTGCCAGCAGGAGGGATTCAACCGGGGAGCTGTTTTTT.

The chain employs TRBV7-2 and TRBJ1-4, with D possibly TRBD1 on 5 matching bases. The germline V gene has CDR1 SGHTA and CDR2 FQGNSA. CDR3 length: 14 residues. V was pared by 2 bases and J by 8 bases, with 12 bases between. CDR3 sequence (DNA): TGTGCCAGCAGCTTACAGGGAGGTGGGGAAAAACTGTTTTTT. The encoded protein is CASSLQGGGEKLFF.

In regard to this clone: The same CDR3 also results from other DNA sequences found in this sample. The chain joins TRBV12-3 or TRBV12-4 to TRBJ2-3, with 9 bases identical to TRBD1. J was trimmed by 6 bases and V by 6 bases; bases with no gene match: 4. The CDR3 is made up of 13 amino acids. For the CDR3, the DNA is TGTGCCAGCAGGAGGACAGGGGCGGATACGCAGTATTTT. As protein: CASRRTGADTQYF.

This clone appeared a single time. The CDR3 sequence: CASSSQGALSTDTQYF. The CDR3 DNA sequence: TGTGCCAGCAGCTCCCAGGGGGCCCTTAGCACAGATACGCAGTATTTT. V is TRBV7-3 and J is TRBJ2-3; 8 nucleotides align to TRBD1. V gave up 4 bases and J gave up 0 bases; unmatched junction bases: 6. The germline V gene encodes CDR1 SGHTA and CDR2 FQGTGA. This CDR3 region has 16 residues. Filled out from reference TRBV7-3 and TRBJ2-3, the complete variable domain reads GAGVSQTPSNKVTEKGKYVELRCDPISGHTALYWYRQSLGQGPEFLIYFQGTGAADDSGLPNDRFFAVRPEGSVSTLKIQRTERGDSAVYLCASSSQGALSTDTQYFGPGTRLTVL.

The chain has TRBV5-5 and TRBJ2-7; D remains unclear. CDR1 is SGHKS and CDR2 is YYEKEE in the germline V gene (reference sequence). This CDR3 comprises 16 residues. V lost 4 bases to trimming and J lost 0 bases, with 17 bases between them. The CDR3 nucleotides read TGTGCCAGCAGCCACCATCGGAGTCCCAGCTCCTACGAGCAGTACTTC. This translates into CASSHHRSPSSYEQYF.

In this sample, this clone turned up once. The V call is TRBV29-1, the J call TRBJ1-4, with 7 bases aligning to TRBD1. Germline CDR1 is SQVTM and CDR2 is ANQGSEA. This CDR3 has 13 amino acids. The junction had 8 bases not matched to a gene; V was cut back by 5 bases and J by 8 bases. For the CDR3, the DNA is TGCAGCGTTCTCGACAGGGCGGGGGAAAAACTGTTTTTT. This gives the protein CSVLDRAGEKLFF.

The chain is built from TRBV6-5 and TRBJ1-5, with 9 bases fitting TRBD1. CDR1 MNHEY and CDR2 SVGAGI come from the germline V gene. The V gene end was trimmed by 4 bases and the J gene end by 7 bases; junction bases not matched to a gene: 8. CDR3 length: 15 residues. CDR3 residues: CASSLTGGMRQPQHF. Written as DNA, the CDR3 is TGTGCCAGCAGTTTAACAGGGGGCATGAGGCAGCCCCAGCATTTT.

CDR3 amino acids: CASRIDSQNEKLFF. CDR3 DNA: TGTGCCAGCAGAATCGACAGTCAAAATGAAAAACTGTTTTTT. This rearrangement joins TRBV21-1 to TRBJ1-4; the D call of TRBD1 is as the table states it, not checked on the DNA. TRBV21-1 is a pseudogene locus. This CDR3 has 14 residues.

The gene calls are TRBV9 and TRBJ2-1; D possibly corresponds to TRBD1 (6 bases). The CDR3 totals 17 residues. Germline values: CDR1 SGDLS, CDR2 YYNGEE. The ends were cut back, 3 bases at V and 7 bases at J, with 23 bases in the middle. The CDR3: CASSGAWGRIMVNEQFF. In DNA, the CDR3 is TGTGCCAGCAGCGGAGCTTGGGGGCGGATTATGGTAAATGAGCAGTTCTTC.

The sample holds one count of this clone. This chain links TRBV5-4 with TRBJ1-5, with a possible D match to TRBD1 (5 bases). CDR3 length: 12 residues. Looked up from germline, CDR1 is SGHNT and CDR2 is YYREEE (reference sequence). Deletions cut 4 bases from V and 5 bases from J, with 7 bases between. The CDR3 spells CASSQGDQPQHF. CDR3 coding DNA: TGTGCCAGCAGCCAAGGGGATCAGCCCCAGCATTTT.